This T cell receptor beta chain derives from a study of cytomegalovirus exposure and HLA in healthy donors. Across the study: In an earlier analysis, around 120 million unique TCR beta sequences were found from some 180 million T cells. General study findings and limits: TCR beta sequences reportedly predicted most subjects' HLA-A and HLA-B alleles accurately. Later genetic work tied a missense DCLRE1C variant to beta-chain V and J trimming.

Concerning this clone itself: Its cognate antigen is unknown.

Germline V lookup: CDR1 SGDLS, CDR2 YYNGEE. The CDR3 length is 15 residues. V was cut by 3 bases and J by 7 bases, with 17 bases left in between. This PCR relied on a set of 60 Vbeta primers and 13 Jbeta primers. Authors' data handling: There were 80 million to 95 million unique TCR beta chains by a later count, and approximately 11 million of them were shared. Using immunoSEQ multiplex PCR, the repertoire was profiled, and TCRdb retains in-frame clones only, with some absent. D and trimming come from the DNA, and the V and J calls and clone size come from that table. This repertoire shows 150,000 or so clones, around 80% found once; its top ten account for roughly 1.4%.

The sequenced material came from PBMCs. The sequence was obtained from a man aged 25 to 40 in good health and CMV-seropositive. The J gene is TRBJ2-1, the V gene TRBV9; D may be TRBD2 (6 bases). The CDR3 spells CASSADGGIRNEQFF. DNA of the CDR3: TGTGCCAGCAGCGCCGATGGCGGGATTAGGAATGAGCAGTTCTTC. The full variable domain, its missing parts supplied by reference TRBV9 and TRBJ2-1, is DSGVTQTPKHLITATGQRVTLRCSPRSGDLSVYWYQQSLDQGLQFLIQYYNGEERAKGNILERFSAQQFPDLHSELNLSSLELGDSALYFCASSADGGIRNEQFFGPGTRLTVL.